A selection of T cell receptor beta chains follows, all from one sample in a study of radiation and T cells in renal cell carcinoma. Sequencing used immunoSEQ multiplex PCR; TCRdb keeps in-frame clones, though not all of them. The table lists about 120,000 clones, over 75% of them singletons. Material: blood, obtained from a patient whose treatment included radiotherapy and nephrectomy. The receptors originated from a man over 45 with renal cell carcinoma. The CDR3 runs from the conserved cysteine through the conserved F or W.

V gene	J gene	CDR3 protein
TRBV4-1	TRBJ1-5	CASSQETVAGQPQHF
TRBV25-1	TRBJ2-5	CASSEFTSETQYF
TRBV9	TRBJ2-2	CASSVDLGLDTGELFF
TRBV5-4	TRBJ1-1	CASSSMARGANTEAFF
TRBV10-2	TRBJ2-1	CASSAMGSSYNEQFF
TRBV4-1	TRBJ1-2	CASHGTGYGYTF
TRBV7-6	TRBJ2-5	CASSRGPVETQYF
TRBV2	TRBJ2-7	CASSEEGRLSYEQYF
TRBV4-3	TRBJ2-1	CASSHASQARGQFF
TRBV10-3	TRBJ1-3	CAIRRTTQSSGNTIYF
TRBV23-1	TRBJ2-2	CASSQYGQVNTGELFF
TRBV7-6	TRBJ2-1	CASSLDYSTYNEQFF
TRBV19	TRBJ2-5	CASSINRGKETQYF
TRBV7-2	TRBJ2-2	CASSLLAPRTGIPGELFF
TRBV19	TRBJ2-1	CATRLAGGNEQFF
TRBV5-1	TRBJ1-4	CASSLTGVQNEKLFF
TRBV4-1	TRBJ1-4	CASSQKTGRSFVDEKLFF
TRBV18	TRBJ2-7	CASSPQGTGDEQYF
TRBV29-1	TRBJ2-2	CSGLIAGNTGELFF
TRBV7-9	TRBJ1-1	CASSFGRAMNTEAFF
TRBV2	TRBJ2-1	CASSGDYNEQFF
TRBV9	TRBJ2-7	CASSADTHEQYF
TRBV6-5	TRBJ2-2	CASSPAGVPGELFF
TRBV6-5	TRBJ2-2	CASSPPGGNTGELFF
TRBV6-5	TRBJ2-5	CASSTGALETQYF
TRBV5-4	TRBJ1-2	CASSEGGTGPRYGYTF
TRBV5-1	TRBJ1-3	CASSLDSGSGNTIYF
TRBV30	TRBJ2-3	CAWSVPWGRGDTQYF
TRBV20-1	TRBJ2-5	CSAVGETQYF
TRBV10-2	TRBJ1-1	CASSNANTEAFF
TRBV10-2	TRBJ2-7	CASNPGGPYEQYF
TRBV30	TRBJ1-6	CAWSPTGSWFHNSPLHF
TRBV4-2	TRBJ1-1	CASSQEFEGVEAFF
TRBV28	TRBJ2-2	CASSSADRDTGELFF
TRBV7-3	TRBJ1-1	CASSFAGNTEAFF
TRBV5-1	TRBJ2-7	CASSLARTGISYEQYF
TRBV5-1	TRBJ1-1	CASSLATESTEAFF
TRBV5-4	TRBJ2-2	CASSLEAGGPNTGELFF
TRBV27	TRBJ1-2	CASSLSGDYGYTF
TRBV5-3	TRBJ1-4	CARSLVKGPNEKLFF
TRBV10-3	TRBJ2-2	CAIKMQGYDTGELFF
TRBV9	TRBJ1-1	CASSISGVTEAFF
TRBV28	TRBJ1-4	CASSSSGTGYEKLFF
TRBV6-5	TRBJ2-3	CASSYGTGLTDTQYF
TRBV5-4	TRBJ1-2	CASSMTGPYGYTF
TRBV14	TRBJ2-5	CASSQEPPDSSFETQYF